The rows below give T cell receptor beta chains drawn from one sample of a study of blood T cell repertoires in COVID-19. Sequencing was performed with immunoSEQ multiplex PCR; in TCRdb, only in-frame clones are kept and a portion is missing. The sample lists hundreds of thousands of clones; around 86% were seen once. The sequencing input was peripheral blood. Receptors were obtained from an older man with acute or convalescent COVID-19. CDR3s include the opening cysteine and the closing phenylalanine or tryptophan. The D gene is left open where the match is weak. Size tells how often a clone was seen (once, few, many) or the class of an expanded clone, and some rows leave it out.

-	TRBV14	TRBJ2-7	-	CASSQSPSWAHEQYF	TGTGCCAGCAGCCAATCGCCCTCCTGGGCCCACGAGCAGTACTTC
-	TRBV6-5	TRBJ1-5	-	CASRTTADQPQHF	TGTGCCAGCAGAACGACTGCTGATCAGCCCCAGCATTTT
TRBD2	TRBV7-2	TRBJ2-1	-	CASSPLAGLYNEQFF	TGTGCCAGCAGCCCACTAGCGGGATTATACAATGAGCAGTTCTTC
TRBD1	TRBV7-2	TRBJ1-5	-	CASSSDRVQPQHF	TGTGCCAGCAGCTCTGACAGGGTTCAGCCCCAGCATTTT
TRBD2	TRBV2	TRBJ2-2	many	CASTAGGGRTGELFF	TGTGCCAGCACCGCGGGAGGGGGCCGAACCGGGGAGCTGTTTTTT
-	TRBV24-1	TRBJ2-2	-	CATSDLAREAGELFF	TGTGCCACCAGTGATTTGGCAAGGGAGGCCGGGGAGCTGTTTTTT
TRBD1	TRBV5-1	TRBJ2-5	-	CASSRTGVQETQYF	TGCGCCAGCAGCAGGACAGGCGTCCAAGAGACCCAGTACTTC
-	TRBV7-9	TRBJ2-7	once	CASNNLGREQYF	TGTGCCAGCAATAACTTAGGGAGGGAGCAGTACTTC
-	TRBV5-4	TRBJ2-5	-	CASSPQGGETQYF	TGTGCCAGCTCCCCCCAGGGGGGCGAGACCCAGTACTTC
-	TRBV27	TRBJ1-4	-	CASSPLAGRGNEKLFF	TGTGCCAGCAGTCCCCTCGCGGGGCGAGGTAATGAAAAACTGTTTTTT
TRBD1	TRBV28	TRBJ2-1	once	CASTRGGTGTYNEQFF	TGTGCCAGCACCCGAGGTGGGACAGGGACCTACAATGAGCAGTTCTTC
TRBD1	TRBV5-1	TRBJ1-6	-	CASSLFPRRDSQNSPLHF	TGCGCCAGCAGCTTGTTCCCCCGGCGGGACAGCCAGAATTCACCCCTCCACTTT
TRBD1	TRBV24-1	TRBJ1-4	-	CATSGHRGPRNEKLFF	TGTGCCACCAGTGGTCACAGGGGTCCCCGAAATGAAAAACTGTTTTTT
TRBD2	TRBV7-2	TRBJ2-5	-	CASSSLAGGVQETQYF	TGTGCCAGCAGCTCACTAGCGGGGGGAGTACAAGAGACCCAGTACTTC
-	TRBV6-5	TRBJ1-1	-	CASSKPAGSEAFF	TGTGCCAGCAGTAAACCCGCCGGGTCTGAAGCTTTCTTT
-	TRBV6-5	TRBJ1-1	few	CASGRNTEAFF	TGTGCCAGCGGTAGGAACACTGAAGCTTTCTTT
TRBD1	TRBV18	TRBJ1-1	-	CASSQGQGSTEAFF	TGTGCCAGCTCACAGGGACAGGGGAGCACTGAAGCTTTCTTT
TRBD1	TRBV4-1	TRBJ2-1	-	CASSQVPRGQGNNEQFF	TGCGCCAGCAGCCAAGTGCCTCGGGGACAGGGAAACAATGAGCAGTTCTTC
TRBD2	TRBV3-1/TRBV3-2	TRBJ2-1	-	CASSFSGSYEQFF	TGTGCCAGCAGCTTCAGCGGGAGCTATGAGCAGTTCTTC
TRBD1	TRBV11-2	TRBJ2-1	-	CASSSKSGTGYNEQFF	TGTGCCAGCAGCTCGAAATCCGGGACAGGCTACAATGAGCAGTTCTTC